The 13 T cell receptor beta chains reported below all come from one sample, sequenced in a study of blood T cell repertoires in COVID-19. Sequenced by immunoSEQ multiplex PCR; TCRdb stores in-frame clones only, minus some. The repertoire includes 68,000 or so clones, roughly 80% of them detected once, and approximately 23% sits in the top ten. The sample taken for sequencing was peripheral blood. The receptors originated from a human donor in a cohort sampled during active COVID-19.

The count of this clone is one. The V gene is TRBV5-1, the J gene TRBJ2-5; no definite D call. The V and J ends lost 2 bases and 5 bases respectively, with 7 bases between them. CDR3 length equals 12 residues. CDR1 and CDR2 from the germline V gene are SGHRS and YFSETQ. CDR3 region: CASSFGRETQYF. In nucleotides, the CDR3 is TGCGCCAGCAGCTTTGGTCGGGAGACCCAGTACTTC.

The rearrangement joins TRBV6-5 to TRBJ2-7; 9 nucleotides agree with TRBD1. Trimming cost V 5 bases and J 2 bases; bases outside gene matches: 1. The CDR3 runs 13 residues. The germline V gene has CDR1 MNHEY and CDR2 SVGAGI. The CDR3 bases are TGTGCCAGCAGTACAGGGGGCCCCTACGAGCAGTACTTC. It translates to CASSTGGPYEQYF.

The chain links TRBV15 to TRBJ2-7; a possible D gene is TRBD2 (6 bases). The germline V gene has CDR1 LNHNV and CDR2 YYDKDF (reference sequence). The CDR3 has 14 amino acids. The V and J ends lost 0 bases and 4 bases respectively, with 10 bases between them. The CDR3 region is CATSRDLGGYEQYF. CDR3 bases: TGTGCCACCAGCAGAGATCTGGGGGGTTACGAGCAGTACTTC. The variable domain in full, completed from reference TRBV15 and TRBJ2-7, reads DAMVIQNPRYQVTQFGKPVTLSCSQTLNHNVMYWYQQKSSQAPKLLFHYYDKDFNNEADTPDNFQSRRPNTSFCFLDIRSPGLGDTAMYLCATSRDLGGYEQYFGPGTRLTVT.

The chain employs TRBV28 and TRBJ1-2, with D maybe TRBD1 (6 bases). Germline loops: CDR1 MDHEN, CDR2 SYDVKM. V was shortened by 6 bases and J by 1 base, with 18 bases between the two germline ends. The CDR3 sequence is 16 residues long. CDR3 protein: CASRRRQVRHNYGYTF. The CDR3 region has the DNA TGTGCCAGCAGAAGACGACAGGTACGCCATAACTATGGCTACACCTTC.

This clone was found a few times. The chain recombines TRBV5-1 with TRBJ2-3; TRBD2 agrees at 9 bases. Trimming cost V 6 bases and J 4 bases; bases outside gene matches: 9. This CDR3 is 15 amino acids long. The germline V gene has CDR1 SGHRS and CDR2 YFSETQ. The CDR3 DNA sequence: TGCGCCAGCATGCGGGAGGGCCGCTTAGCAGATACGCAGTATTTT. It yields the protein CASMREGRLADTQYF.

This clone was seen a few times. The J gene is TRBJ2-7, the V gene TRBV11-2; the D is unclear. The germline V gene encodes CDR1 SGHAT and CDR2 FQNNGV. Trimming took off 1 base at V and 1 base at J, with 8 bases between the two ends. This CDR3 has 14 amino acids. Here the CDR3 reads CASSLGSGSYEQYF. CDR3 nucleotide sequence: TGTGCCAGCAGCTTAGGTTCCGGTTCCTACGAGCAGTACTTC.

The chain has TRBV19 and TRBJ1-4, with 7 bases lining up with TRBD1. This CDR3 has 13 amino acids. The junction had 4 bases not matched to a gene; V was cut back by 3 bases and J by 9 bases. Germline V gene sequence: CDR1 LNHDA, CDR2 SQIVND (reference sequence). The CDR3 DNA is TGTGCCAGTAGTATGAACAGGGGTCAAAAACTGTTTTTT. Translation: CASSMNRGQKLFF.

The chain's CDR3 is CASSLQGVDNSPLHF. CDR3 DNA: TGTGCCAGCAGCCTACAGGGGGTTGATAATTCACCCCTCCACTTT. The chain carries TRBV7-9 and TRBJ1-6, with 8 bases that match TRBD1. The CDR3 runs 15 residues. Germline-derived CDR1 and CDR2 are SEHNR and FQNEAQ (reference sequence). V lost 5 bases, J lost 5 bases, and 5 bases stayed unmatched.

The chain combines TRBV6-1 with TRBJ2-7, with TRBD2 identical over 7 bases. Germline V gives CDR1 MNHNS, CDR2 SASEGT. Trimming at V came to 2 bases and at J to 0 bases, leaving 4 bases not matched to a gene. CDR3 length: 15 amino acids. The CDR3 protein is CASSELGRGSYEQYF. DNA of the CDR3: TGTGCCAGCAGTGAACTAGGGAGGGGCTCCTACGAGCAGTACTTC.

This clone appeared many times. The chain couples TRBV4-1 to TRBJ1-2; D is undetermined. Germline CDR1 MGHRA, CDR2 YSYEKL. V was shortened by 1 base and J by 1 base, with 7 bases between the two germline ends. This CDR3 comprises 14 residues. The CDR3: CASSQVDNNYGYTF. CDR3 sequence (DNA): TGCGCCAGCAGCCAAGTTGACAATAACTATGGCTACACCTTC.

V and J are TRBV15 and TRBJ2-2, with D tentatively TRBD2 (5 bases). The CDR3 is 15 amino acids. The germline CDR1 and CDR2 sequences are LNHNV and YYDKDF (reference sequence). Trimming cost V 1 base and J 0 bases, with 6 bases left between them. CDR3 loop: CATSRAAANTGELFF. For the CDR3, the DNA is TGTGCCACCAGCAGAGCAGCGGCGAACACCGGGGAGCTGTTTTTT.

The chain uses TRBV5-1 and TRBJ2-5; a weak D match, TRBD2 (7 bases). The germline V gene encodes CDR1 SGHRS and CDR2 YFSETQ. V was cut by 4 bases and J by 4 bases, with 20 bases left in between. The CDR3 covers 16 residues. The CDR3 spells CASSSSWGGAGETQYF. The CDR3 DNA reads as TGCGCCAGCAGCAGCTCTTGGGGGGGGGCCGGAGAGACCCAGTACTTC.

This sequence joins TRBV11-3 and TRBJ2-5, with D unresolved. V dropped 1 base and J dropped 0 bases, with 12 bases sitting between them. The CDR3 loop spans 16 amino acids. The germline V gene encodes CDR1 SGHNT and CDR2 YENEEA. For the CDR3, the DNA is TGTGCCAGCAGCTTAGGCGAAGGAGCCCACCAAGAGACCCAGTACTTC. Protein sequence: CASSLGEGAHQETQYF.